Below, one T cell receptor (beta chain) is given with its context. Its antigen is still unknown. This sample stems from a study of cytomegalovirus exposure and HLA in healthy donors. About the research overall: The use of the same platform for the 130 or so validation repertoires and the roughly 670 first-cohort repertoires was reported by a later analysis. Study results and caveats: Whilst most TCR sequences proved rare, a subset of public TCRs occurred across many donors.

The CDR3 is 17 amino acids. V gave up 2 bases and J gave up 1 base; unmatched junction bases: 9. Germline lookup yields CDR1 SGHAT and CDR2 FQNNGV. Some clones are missing from TCRdb's copy, which holds only in-frame ones; the method was immunoSEQ multiplex PCR. The sample carries around 350,000 clones, 80% to 90% recorded once. The receptor was isolated from a woman younger than 35 in good health and CMV-seronegative. The genes are TRBV11-2 and TRBJ2-3, with 7 bases identical to TRBD2. Input material: PBMCs. The CDR3 sequence: CASSLTPGLAGTDTQYF. The CDR3, as DNA: TGTGCCAGCAGCTTAACCCCTGGGCTAGCGGGCACAGATACGCAGTATTTT.